The 5 T cell receptor beta chains below come from one sample, sequenced in a study of molecular identifiers for immune sequencing clone quantification. TCRdb independently ran MiXCR on the PCR reads; one entry per CDR3 protein. The sample holds nearly 650,000 distinct CDR3 sequences, approximately 24% seen once. Source material: naive CD8+ T cells from blood, with Jurkat cell RNA spiked in. As to subset: FACS-sorted CD8+CD4-CCR7+CD45RA+ naive T cells. The source is a human donor in good health. Some libraries in this study had Jurkat cell RNA spiked in.

V and J are TRBV19 and TRBJ2-7; D unresolved. Trimming took 3 bases from V and 2 from J, leaving 8 bases between them. This CDR3 is 13 amino acids long. Germline assignment: CDR1 LNHDA and CDR2 SQIVND (reference sequence). DNA of the CDR3: TGTGCCAGTAGTATGGAGACCGCCTACGAGCAGTACTTC. Translated: CASSMETAYEQYF.

Of note for this clonotype: A read error is possible here, since a much larger clone lies one base away. This CDR3 fails to terminate in the conserved phenylalanine or tryptophan, so it likely reflects a read error. The chain combines TRBV29-1 with TRBJ2-5; perhaps D is TRBD1 or TRBD2 (5 bases each). The length of the CDR3 is 17 residues. V was clipped by 2 bases and J by 4 bases, with 23 bases between them. Germline loops: CDR1 SQVTM, CDR2 ANQGSEA. The CDR3 DNA follows: TGCAGCGTTGAAAGCCCTAACCTCCCGGGGCGTTCAGAGACCCAGTACTCC. Translated: CSVESPNLPGRSETQYS.

As for this clonotype: Since a much larger clone is just one base distant, this may be a read error. The conserved final phenylalanine or tryptophan is absent from the CDR3, which likely points to a read error. In DNA, the CDR3 is TGCAGCGTTGAGACAGGGGGGGTGGAAGAGCAGTTCATC. It is translated as CSVETGGVEEQFI. This rearrangement joins TRBV29-1 to TRBJ2-1; the match to TRBD1 covers 9 bases. V was clipped by 3 bases and J by 10 bases; unmatched bases: 7. There are 13 residues in the CDR3. Germline lookup yields CDR1 SQVTM and CDR2 ANQGSEA.

This clonotype was recorded at least ten times. CDR3 residues: CAWSVMPGDAYEQYF. The CDR3 bases are TGTGCCTGGAGTGTAATGCCAGGGGATGCCTACGAGCAGTACTTC. This chain uses TRBV30 with TRBJ2-7; D perhaps matches TRBD1 (6 bases). This CDR3 contains 15 residues. V dropped 0 bases and J dropped 2 bases, with 14 bases sitting between them. Germline-derived CDR1 and CDR2 are GTSNPN and SVGIG (reference sequence).

With respect to this clonotype: This may arise from a read error, as a much more abundant clone is one base away. J is TRBJ2-5 and V is TRBV20-1; a weak D match, TRBD1 (6 bases). This CDR3 has 15 amino acids. The V end lost 7 bases, the J end lost 4 bases, and 22 bases lay between the germline ends. Germline CDR1 DFQATT, CDR2 SNEGSKA (reference sequence). The CDR3 DNA follows: TGCAGTGTCCCAACCCGACAGGCGTCGGGAGAGACCCAGTACTTC. It encodes CSVPTRQASGETQYF.